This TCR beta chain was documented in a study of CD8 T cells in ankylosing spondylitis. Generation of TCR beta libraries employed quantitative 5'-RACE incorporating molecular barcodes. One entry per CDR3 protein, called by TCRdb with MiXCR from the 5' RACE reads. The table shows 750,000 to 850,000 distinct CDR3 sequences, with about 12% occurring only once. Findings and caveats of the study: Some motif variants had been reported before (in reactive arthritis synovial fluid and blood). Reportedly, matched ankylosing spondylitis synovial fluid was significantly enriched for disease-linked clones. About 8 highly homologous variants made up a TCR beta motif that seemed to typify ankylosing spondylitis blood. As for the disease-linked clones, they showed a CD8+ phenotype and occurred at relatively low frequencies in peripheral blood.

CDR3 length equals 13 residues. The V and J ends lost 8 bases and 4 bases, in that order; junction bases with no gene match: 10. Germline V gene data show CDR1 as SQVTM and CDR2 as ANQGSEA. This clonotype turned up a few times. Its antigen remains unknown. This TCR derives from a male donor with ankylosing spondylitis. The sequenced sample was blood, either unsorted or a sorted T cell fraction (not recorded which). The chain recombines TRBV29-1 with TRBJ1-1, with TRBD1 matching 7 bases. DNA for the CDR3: TGCAGCATGACAGGGTCTAGTGGCACTGAAGCTTTCTTT. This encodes CSMTGSSGTEAFF.